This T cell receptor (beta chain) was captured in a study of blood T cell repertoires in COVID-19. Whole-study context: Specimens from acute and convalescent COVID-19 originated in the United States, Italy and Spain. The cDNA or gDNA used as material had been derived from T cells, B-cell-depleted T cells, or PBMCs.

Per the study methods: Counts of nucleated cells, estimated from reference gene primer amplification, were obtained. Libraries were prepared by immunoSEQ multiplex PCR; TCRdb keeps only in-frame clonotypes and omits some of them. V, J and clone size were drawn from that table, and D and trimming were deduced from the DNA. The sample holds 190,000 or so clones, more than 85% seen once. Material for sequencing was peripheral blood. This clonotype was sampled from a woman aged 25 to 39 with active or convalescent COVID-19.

CDR3 amino acids: CASSLKNGGLAGGPSYEQYF. For the CDR3, the DNA is TGTGCCAGCAGTTTAAAGAACGGAGGACTAGCGGGAGGGCCCTCCTACGAGCAGTACTTC. The V call is TRBV27, the J call TRBJ2-7; the match to TRBD2 covers 15 bases. The CDR3 sequence is 20 residues long. CDR1 MNHEY and CDR2 SMNVEV come from the germline V gene (reference sequence). Losses at the gene ends were 2 bases for V and 0 bases for J; bases not matched to a gene: 11.